These T cell receptor beta chains were read from a single sample in a study of blood T cell repertoires in COVID-19. Only in-frame clones appear in the TCRdb table, and some are missing; sequencing was by immunoSEQ multiplex PCR. The sample carries about 150,000 clones, about 86% recorded once. Sequenced: peripheral blood. All receptors derive from a man aged 65 to 79 with active or convalescent COVID-19. Each CDR3 is given with its conserved first and last residue. Fields, in order: V gene, clone size, J gene, D gene, CDR3 DNA, CDR3 protein. D genes are given only for firm matches. Clone size is stated in some rows and not others, as once, few, many or a class when expanded.

TRBV5-8,NA,TRBJ1-2,TRBD1,TGTGCCAGCAACCCGTTAGGGACAGGGGACTATGGCTACACCTTC,CASNPLGTGDYGYTF
TRBV15,NA,TRBJ1-5,TRBD1,TGTGCCACCAGCCGGACAGGGGGACAGCCCCAGCATTTT,CATSRTGGQPQHF
TRBV25-1,NA,TRBJ2-4,NA,TGTGCCAGCCTCTCGGCCAAAAACATTCAGTACTTC,CASLSAKNIQYF
TRBV7-8,NA,TRBJ1-1,TRBD1,TGTGCCAGCAGCTTCCGAGACAGGGGCACTGAAGCTTTCTTT,CASSFRDRGTEAFF
TRBV7-8,NA,TRBJ2-7,NA,TGTGCCAGCAGCCCGCGGGACAGAAGCTACGAGCAGTACTTC,CASSPRDRSYEQYF
TRBV10-3,NA,TRBJ2-5,TRBD2,TGTGCCATCAGTGAAGGTTGGTTAGCGGGGGGCCAAGAGACCCAGTACTTC,CAISEGWLAGGQETQYF
TRBV6-5,NA,TRBJ1-5,NA,TGTGCCAGCGGCTTGGGCAATCAGCCCCAGCATTTT,CASGLGNQPQHF
TRBV6-2/TRBV6-3,NA,TRBJ2-2,TRBD1,TGTGCCAGCAGTTACTCGATCGCGACAGGGGGATTTGACACCGGGGAGCTGTTTTTT,CASSYSIATGGFDTGELFF
TRBV5-4,NA,TRBJ2-7,NA,TGTGCCAGCAGCCAAGGACAGTACGAGCAGTACTTC,CASSQGQYEQYF
TRBV18,NA,TRBJ2-5,NA,TGTGCCAGCTCTCCTACCCAAGAGACCCAGTACTTC,CASSPTQETQYF
TRBV18,NA,TRBJ1-4,NA,TGTGCCAGCTCACCCGGCAGGGGAAATGAAAAACTGTTTTTT,CASSPGRGNEKLFF
TRBV15,NA,TRBJ1-2,NA,TGTGCCACCAGCAGAGGGGCGGGCTATGGCTACACCTTC,CATSRGAGYGYTF
TRBV5-1,NA,TRBJ2-1,TRBD2,TGCGCCAGCAGCAAGACTAGCGGGGGGCCCAATGAGCAGTTCTTC,CASSKTSGGPNEQFF
TRBV12-3/TRBV12-4,NA,TRBJ1-6,TRBD1,TGTGCCAGCAGTTTGGACAGGGGTTCACCCCTCCACTTT,CASSLDRGSPLHF
TRBV29-1,NA,TRBJ2-7,NA,TGCAGCACCTCAACAGGCCCCGAGCAGTACTTC,CSTSTGPEQYF
TRBV27,NA,TRBJ2-1,NA,TGTGCCAGCAGTTGGGCCATATACAATGAGCAGTTCTTC,CASSWAIYNEQFF
TRBV5-1,NA,TRBJ2-3,TRBD2,TGCGCCAGCAGCTTGGACCGGGACGGGGGGACGAGCACAGATACGCAGTATTTT,CASSLDRDGGTSTDTQYF
TRBV6-5,many,TRBJ1-6,NA,TGTGCCAGCAGGCCGGACGGGAGTAATTCACCCCTCCACTTT,CASRPDGSNSPLHF
TRBV30,NA,TRBJ1-1,NA,TGTGCCGGGACCCCAACCCTTAGAGGCACTGAAGCTTTCTTT,CAGTPTLRGTEAFF
TRBV6-5,few,TRBJ1-1,NA,TGTGCCAGCAGTTTAGCACATTCTAACACTGAAGCTTTCTTT,CASSLAHSNTEAFF
TRBV27,NA,TRBJ1-5,NA,TGTGCCAGCAGTCCCAATGGGGGGTTCGATCAGCCCCAGCATTTT,CASSPNGGFDQPQHF
TRBV2,once,TRBJ1-5,NA,TGTGCCAGCAATTATGGAGGCCAGCCCCAGCATTTT,CASNYGGQPQHF
TRBV19,NA,TRBJ2-1,TRBD2,TGTGCCAGTAGTATAGGGCTAGCGGCCGGTGAGCAGTTCTTC,CASSIGLAAGEQFF
TRBV2,NA,TRBJ2-6,NA,TGTGCCAGCAGTGAACTCTCTGGGGCCAACGTCCTGACTTTC,CASSELSGANVLTF
TRBV13,NA,TRBJ1-1,NA,TGTGCCAGCAGCTTACCGGCAGGGTGGAACACTGAAGCTTTCTTT,CASSLPAGWNTEAFF
TRBV5-4,NA,TRBJ1-2,TRBD1,TGTGCCAGCAGTTCCGGGACAGGGTGGTACGGCTACACCTTC,CASSSGTGWYGYTF
TRBV5-1,NA,TRBJ2-2,NA,TGCGCCAGCAGCAGCTCAACTCACACCGGGGAGCTGTTTTTT,CASSSSTHTGELFF
TRBV9,once,TRBJ2-7,NA,TGTGCCAGCAGCCCCCAGACGACAGCCTACGAGCAGTACTTC,CASSPQTTAYEQYF
TRBV19,NA,TRBJ1-2,NA,TGTGCCAGTAGTAGGTGGGGCGATAACTATGGCTACACCTTC,CASSRWGDNYGYTF
TRBV10-2,NA,TRBJ1-6,NA,TGCGCCAGCACCGCCCACACAGCGGGAAATTCACCCCTCCACTTT,CASTAHTAGNSPLHF
TRBV7-6,NA,TRBJ1-1,NA,TGTGCCAGCAGCTCCTCGAGGGGACATTTCGCTGAAGCTTTCTTT,CASSSSRGHFAEAFF
TRBV28,once,TRBJ1-4,NA,TGTGCCAGCAGTGGGGTGGGGGCCGGTCTTGATGAAAAACTGTTTTTT,CASSGVGAGLDEKLFF
TRBV18,NA,TRBJ1-4,NA,TGTGCCAGCTCACCACCGCCCTTTTTGCAGAACAAACTGTTTTTT,CASSPPPFLQNKLFF
TRBV28,NA,TRBJ2-5,TRBD2,TGTGCCAGCAGTTTAATCGGGGCTAGCGGACAAGAGACCCAGTACTTC,CASSLIGASGQETQYF
TRBV4-1,few,TRBJ2-2,NA,TGCGCCAGCAGCCAAGGCCGCGGGGCGAACACCGGGGAGCTGTTTTTT,CASSQGRGANTGELFF
TRBV7-2,few,TRBJ1-4,TRBD1,TGTGCCAGCAGCTTACAGGGGGGCCGCGCTAATGAAAAACTGTTTTTT,CASSLQGGRANEKLFF
TRBV9,NA,TRBJ2-3,TRBD2,TGTGCCAGCAGCGGCTCTAGCGGGAAGGCGACAGATACGCAGTATTTT,CASSGSSGKATDTQYF
TRBV6-2/TRBV6-3,NA,TRBJ1-5,NA,TGTGCCAGCAGTTATCCCCCCCGGACAGACAATCAGCCCCAGCATTTT,CASSYPPRTDNQPQHF
TRBV6-2/TRBV6-3,NA,TRBJ1-5,TRBD1,TGTGCCAGCAGTTTCTGGACAGGGGGGGCTCAGCCCCAGCATTTT,CASSFWTGGAQPQHF
TRBV13,NA,TRBJ1-2,NA,TGTGCCAGCAGCACAAGTCGGGGTGAGAGCTATGGCTACACCTTC,CASSTSRGESYGYTF
TRBV5-6,NA,TRBJ2-6,TRBD2,TGTGCCAGCAGCTTGTTAGGCGGGAGGGGGGCCAACGTCCTGACTTTC,CASSLLGGRGANVLTF
TRBV19,NA,TRBJ1-5,TRBD1,TGTGCCAGTAGTAACAGGGGTCTTAGGTATAGCAATCAGCCCCAGCATTTT,CASSNRGLRYSNQPQHF
TRBV24-1,once,TRBJ2-5,NA,TGTGCCACCAGTGATCGGCAAGAGACCCAGTACTTC,CATSDRQETQYF
TRBV5-1,NA,TRBJ2-7,TRBD2,TGCGCCAGCAGCAGCAGAGTAGCGGGAGTATCGGGCGAGCAGTACTTC,CASSSRVAGVSGEQYF
TRBV18,NA,TRBJ2-7,NA,TGTGCCAGCTCACCAATCCACAGCTCCTACGAGCAGTACTTC,CASSPIHSSYEQYF
TRBV11-3,NA,TRBJ2-1,TRBD1,TGTGCCAGCAGCCCCCACAGGGGTGGAGGCAATGAGCAGTTCTTC,CASSPHRGGGNEQFF